The subject of this entry is one T cell receptor (beta chain). Its cognate antigen is unknown. This CDR3 region has 12 residues. V lost 8 bases, J lost 7 bases, and 5 bases stayed unmatched. Germline CDR1 reads SNHLY; CDR2 reads FYNNEI. A single record per CDR3 protein comes from TCRdb applying MiXCR to the RT-PCR reads. The sample shows around 530,000 distinct CDR3 sequences, 16% of them seen only once. These data come from a study of response to subunit inactivated influenza vaccine. Broader study findings: Each seasonal flu vaccination may recruit only limited new T cells, authors suggested.

This clonotype was obtained from a man between 50 and 75 years old who received an inactivated influenza vaccine. V and J are TRBV2 and TRBJ2-1, with 7 nucleotides matching TRBD1. This sample comprised CD4+ T cells sorted from PBMCs, obtained less than 30 months after vaccination. CDR3 in DNA: TGTGCCAGCGTTTACAGGGGAAATGAGCAGTTCTTC. Translation: CASVYRGNEQFF.